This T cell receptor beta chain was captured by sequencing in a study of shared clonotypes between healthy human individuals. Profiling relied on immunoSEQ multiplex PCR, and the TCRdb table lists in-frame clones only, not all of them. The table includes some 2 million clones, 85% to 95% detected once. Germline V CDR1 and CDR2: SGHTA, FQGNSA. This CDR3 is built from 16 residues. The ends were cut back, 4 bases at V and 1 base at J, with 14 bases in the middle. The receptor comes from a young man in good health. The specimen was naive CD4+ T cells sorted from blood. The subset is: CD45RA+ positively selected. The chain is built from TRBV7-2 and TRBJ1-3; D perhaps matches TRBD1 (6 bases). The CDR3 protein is CASSSQGVSSGNTIYF. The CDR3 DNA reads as TGTGCCAGCAGCTCACAGGGAGTTTCATCTGGAAACACCATATATTTT.